The clone carrying this T cell receptor beta chain was found once. Its antigen is currently unknown. Sequencing used immunoSEQ multiplex PCR; TCRdb keeps in-frame clones, though not all of them. The table records some 200,000 clones, more than 80% of them present only once. V shed 2 bases, J shed 4 bases, and the junction held 9 bases outside the gene matches. The CDR3 consists of 16 residues. CDR1 and CDR2 from the germline V gene are KGHDR and SFDVKD. These data come from a study of T cell responses to AZD1222 COVID-19 vaccine. Study-level background: Second-dose recipients at about 4 or about 12 weeks were treated as one pooled group.

Study-wide results and limits: Reportedly, close to half of spike-specific TCRs are directed against unmutated variant regions. Females made up more of the donors, who were largely white British, and clonal diversity may have come out too low. CD4 TCRs linked to vaccination spanned spike, dominating at 160-218 and 743-854.

This sample comprised peripheral blood, obtained on day 0 of AZD1222 vaccination. The TCR was taken from an adult in good health. V and J are TRBV24-1 and TRBJ1-2; 7 bases are a match to TRBD1. CDR3 DNA: TGTGCCACCAGTGATTCGTACAGGGGAGGAAGCTATGGCTACACCTTC. Translation: CATSDSYRGGSYGYTF.